These 13 T cell receptor beta chains share one sample of origin, sequenced in a study of early T cells in non-severe SARS-CoV-2 infection. TCRdb redid the calling of the 5' RACE reads with MiXCR, one entry per CDR3 protein. The data hold about 83,000 distinct CDR3 sequences, with under 11% observed a single time. Specimen: whole blood, collected at baseline. The receptors originated from an adult who was a healthcare worker with PCR-confirmed SARS-CoV-2 infection or an uninfected control (not recorded which).

CDR3 protein: CASSTAAGGVVTQYF. The CDR3 DNA follows: TGTGCCAGTAGTACCGCCGCGGGGGGGGTAGTAACGCAGTATTTT. The genes are TRBV19 and TRBJ2-3, with 9 positions matching TRBD2. The CDR3 covers 15 residues. V was pared by 4 bases and J by 9 bases, with 11 bases of the junction left unmatched. In germline, CDR1 is LNHDA, CDR2 SQIVND (reference sequence).

This clonotype was seen a few times. This sequence joins TRBV10-3 and TRBJ2-5, with 9 positions matching TRBD1. There are 16 residues in the CDR3. Germline V gene sequence: CDR1 ENHRY, CDR2 SYGVKD. V shed 4 bases, J shed 5 bases, and the junction held 11 bases outside the gene matches. The CDR3 protein is CAISALPGTGRETQYF. CDR3 nucleotide sequence: TGTGCCATCAGTGCCCTTCCCGGGACAGGGAGGGAGACCCAGTACTTC.

This clonotype appeared a few times. The genes are TRBV15 and TRBJ1-1, with unresolved D. Germline CDR1 reads LNHNV; CDR2 reads YYDKDF (reference sequence). The CDR3 spans 17 residues. The V gene lost 1 base and the J gene lost 6 bases, with 21 bases spanning the gap. Written as DNA, the CDR3 is TGTGCCACCAGCAGAGGCCCCCCGGCAGGTGAGGCTCCTGAAGCTTTCTTT. This sequence encodes CATSRGPPAGEAPEAFF.

The chain links TRBV12-3 or TRBV12-4 to TRBJ2-3; D not certain. This CDR3 has 11 amino acids. V dropped 10 bases and J dropped 5 bases, with 10 bases sitting between them. CDR3 protein: CATTSGDTQYF. The CDR3 nucleotides are TGTGCCACCACTTCGGGAGATACGCAGTATTTT.

This clonotype was counted between two and nine times. V gene TRBV20-1 combines with J gene TRBJ1-1, with TRBD1 matching over 7 bases. Per the germline V gene, CDR1 is DFQATT and CDR2 is SNEGSKA (reference sequence). The CDR3 runs to 12 residues. J gave up 5 bases and V 4 bases, and 4 bases lay outside the gene matches. The CDR3, as DNA: TGCAGTGCTAAGCAGGGGGAAACTGAAGCTTTCTTT. It translates to CSAKQGETEAFF.

This clonotype appeared a few times. One end of the junction fails to match germline, which may point to a read error. The chain joins TRBV6-1 to TRBJ1-1, with 9 bases aligning to TRBD1. The CDR3 spans 21 residues. CDR1 is MNHNS and CDR2 is SASEGT in the germline V gene. The CDR3 spells CASSESQYTASRDRVNTEVFF. The CDR3 nucleotides read TGTGCCAGCAGTGAAAGCCAATACACGGCCAGCAGGGACAGGGTTAACACTGAAGTTTTCTTT.

Comment on this clonotype: This may be a read error: a much more frequent sequence differs by one nucleotide. V gene TRBV13 combines with J gene TRBJ1-2, with D unresolved. Germline assignment: CDR1 PRHDT and CDR2 FYEKMQ (reference sequence). The CDR3 sequence is 13 residues long. V lost 1 base to trimming and J lost 2 bases, with 5 bases between them. The CDR3 loop is CASSLVGNYGYTF. Here the CDR3 DNA reads TGTGCCAGCAGCTTAGTGGGGAACTATGGCTACACCTTC.

The rearrangement links TRBV5-4 to TRBJ2-1; maybe TRBD2 (6 bases). Germline CDR1 reads SGHNT; CDR2 reads YYREEE (reference sequence). The CDR3 is made up of 15 amino acids. V gave up 0 bases and J gave up 7 bases, with 14 bases separating them. In DNA form, the CDR3 reads TGTGCCAGCAGCTTGGGCGGGGATTTTAATAATGAGCAGTTCTTC. Translation gives CASSLGGDFNNEQFF.

The J gene is TRBJ2-3, the V gene TRBV15; D is ambiguous. The germline V gene encodes CDR1 LNHNV and CDR2 YYDKDF (reference sequence). With 3 bases removed from V and 6 bases from J, the gap between germline ends came to 10 bases. This CDR3 is built from 13 residues. The CDR3: CATSSVRLDTQYF. Here the CDR3 DNA reads TGTGCCACCAGCAGTGTGCGGTTGGATACGCAGTATTTT.

This clonotype was counted only a few times. The chain recombines TRBV5-8 with TRBJ1-5; maybe TRBD1 (5 bases). CDR1 is SGHTS, CDR2 YDEGEE, per germline. The CDR3 is 15 amino acids. Between the trimmed V and J ends, which lost 3 bases and 6 bases, there was a span of 16 bases. CDR3 DNA sequence: TGTGCCAGCAGCTCTGGGGCCGCAGTTATTCAGCCCCAGCATTTT. Translation gives CASSSGAAVIQPQHF.

This clonotype was counted many times. V gene TRBV2 combines with J gene TRBJ1-4; unclear D gene. The V and J ends lost 7 bases and 12 bases respectively, with 18 bases between them. The CDR3 spans 13 residues. The germline CDR1 and CDR2 sequences are SNHLY and FYNNEI. The CDR3 loop is CASTSAGTKELFF. DNA of the CDR3: TGTGCCAGCACCTCAGCCGGTACTAAAGAACTGTTTTTT.

The V gene is TRBV7-9, the J gene TRBJ2-7; 8 nucleotides match TRBD1. V gave up 2 bases and J gave up 6 bases; unmatched junction bases: 3. Germline loops: CDR1 SEHNR, CDR2 FQNEAQ (reference sequence). This CDR3 has 13 residues. The CDR3 is CASSLLRGREQYF. CDR3 DNA: TGTGCCAGCAGCTTACTCAGGGGGCGCGAGCAGTACTTC.

This clonotype was detected a few times. The genes are TRBV6-4 and TRBJ2-1, with 8 bases lining up with TRBD2. The CDR3 extends over 14 amino acids. Germline lookup yields CDR1 MRHNA and CDR2 SNTAGT. The V and J ends lost 6 bases and 9 bases, in that order; junction bases with no gene match: 10. The CDR3 here is CASSMGLVRGEQFF. CDR3 DNA: TGTGCCAGCAGCATGGGACTAGTGAGGGGTGAGCAGTTCTTC.